This is a list of T cell receptor beta chains from one sample in a study of beta chain features in type 1 diabetes. Assay: immunoSEQ multiplex PCR; the TCRdb copy retains only in-frame clones and omits some. The sample lists roughly 340,000 clones, 10% to 15% seen once, with about 0.01% in the top ten. The sample consisted of naive CD4+ T cells from blood. These receptor sequences come from a woman under 30 with type 1 diabetes. Both conserved end residues are part of each CDR3. D genes are given only for firm matches. Part of the rows lack a size; the others show once, few, many or a class for expanded clones.

.	.	TRBV7-2	TRBJ2-1	CASTRVGVLYNEQFF	TGTGCCAGCACCAGAGTCGGGGTTTTGTACAATGAGCAGTTCTTC
TRBD2	.	TRBV7-7	TRBJ2-3	CASSPTSGRVDTQYF	TGTGCTAGCAGCCCTACTAGCGGGAGGGTAGATACGCAGTATTTT
.	few	TRBV15	TRBJ2-1	CATRSRSYNEQFF	TGTGCCACACGGTCTCGCTCCTACAATGAGCAGTTCTTC
.	few	TRBV4-1	TRBJ1-2	CASSQDGASGGYTF	TGCGCCAGCAGCCAAGATGGGGCCTCAGGAGGCTACACCTTC
.	few	TRBV9	TRBJ1-1	CASSVDRLNTEAFF	TGTGCCAGCAGCGTCGACAGGTTGAACACTGAAGCTTTCTTT
TRBD2	once	TRBV11-3	TRBJ2-5	CASSFFPGGRETQYF	TGTGCCAGCAGCTTTTTCCCGGGAGGGAGGGAGACCCAGTACTTC
.	.	TRBV2	TRBJ1-1	CARTVNTEAFF	TGTGCCCGAACAGTGAACACTGAAGCTTTCTTT
.	few	TRBV5-1	TRBJ1-2	CASRTGGGYTF	TGCGCCAGCAGAACTGGGGGCGGCTACACCTTC
.	.	TRBV4-1	TRBJ1-1	CASSQVWEKNTEAFF	TGCGCCAGCAGCCAAGTTTGGGAGAAGAACACTGAAGCTTTCTTT
TRBD1	.	TRBV28	TRBJ1-1	CASSPQGARTEAFF	TGTGCCAGCAGTCCGCAGGGGGCACGGACTGAAGCTTTCTTT
TRBD1	.	TRBV29-1	TRBJ2-3	CSVDTGGLTDTQYF	TGCAGCGTTGACACAGGGGGCCTCACAGATACGCAGTATTTT
.	few	TRBV11-2	TRBJ2-1	CASSLAGNNEQFF	TGTGCCAGCAGCTTAGCAGGGAACAATGAGCAGTTCTTC
TRBD1	.	TRBV7-3	TRBJ1-2	CASSPTGGSNYGYTF	TGTGCCAGCAGCCCCACAGGGGGCAGTAACTATGGCTACACCTTC
TRBD1	.	TRBV18	TRBJ2-5	CASSPDRQETQYF	TGTGCCAGCTCACCGGACAGGCAAGAGACCCAGTACTTC
.	few	TRBV20-1	TRBJ2-5	CSAARLETQYF	TGCAGTGCTGCCAGACTAGAGACCCAGTACTTC
TRBD2	.	TRBV7-9	TRBJ2-2	CASSRGEGTIMFF	TGTGCCAGCAGCCGCGGTGAAGGGACTATTATGTTTTTT
TRBD1	.	TRBV30	TRBJ2-7	CAWSVTGGASYEQYF	TGTGCCTGGAGTGTAACAGGGGGCGCATCCTACGAGCAGTACTTC
TRBD2	.	TRBV6-5	TRBJ2-7	CASSAGLAGGYEQYF	TGTGCCAGCAGTGCGGGACTAGCGGGAGGGTACGAGCAGTACTTC
.	.	TRBV4-2	TRBJ2-1	CASSRQGAASGEQFF	TGTGCCAGCAGCCGACAAGGGGCAGCGTCTGGTGAGCAGTTCTTC
.	.	TRBV7-9	TRBJ1-1	CASSLGWKGPAKLNTEAFF	TGTGCCAGCAGCCTGGGGTGGAAGGGGCCGGCGAAATTGAACACTGAAGCTTTCTTT
TRBD2	.	TRBV18	TRBJ2-7	CASGAGAGALREQYF	TGTGCCAGCGGAGCGGGGGCGGGGGCCCTTCGCGAGCAGTACTTC
TRBD1	.	TRBV19	TRBJ1-1	CASYPGQGIRNTEAFF	TGTGCCAGTTACCCGGGACAGGGGATAAGGAACACTGAAGCTTTCTTT
.	.	TRBV9	TRBJ2-1	CASSVAPRGFNEQFF	TGTGCCAGCAGCGTAGCCCCCCGGGGGTTCAATGAGCAGTTCTTC
TRBD1	.	TRBV5-1	TRBJ2-1	CASSGDRSGEQFF	TGCGCCAGCAGCGGGGACAGGTCGGGTGAGCAGTTCTTC
.	.	TRBV2	TRBJ1-2	CASSATANYGYTF	TGTGCCAGCAGTGCGACAGCTAACTATGGCTACACCTTC